The rows below give T cell receptor beta chains drawn from one sample of a study of Ad26.COV2.S vaccination and SARS-CoV-2 variants. The data were produced by immunoSEQ multiplex PCR, yet TCRdb's version contains in-frame clones alone and is incomplete. This table has roughly 500,000 clones, about 88% appearing once. Source: peripheral blood, taken in a trial of Ad26.COV2.S vaccine versus placebo. These TCRs come from a person aged 18 to 65 who received the Ad26.COV2.S COVID-19 vaccine or a placebo. Both conserved end residues are part of each CDR3. The D gene is left open where the match is weak. Clone size is stated in some rows and not others, as once, few, many or a class when expanded.

clone size: .
J gene: TRBJ1-1
D gene: .
V gene: TRBV5-1
CDR3 DNA: TGCGCCAGCAGCTTGGGGGCAGGGGCCGTGAACACTGAAGCTTTCTTT
CDR3 protein: CASSLGAGAVNTEAFF

clone size: .
J gene: TRBJ1-5
D gene: .
V gene: TRBV7-2
CDR3 DNA: TGTGCCAGCAGCTTAGTTTCAGGGTTAAATCAGCCCCAGCATTTT
CDR3 protein: CASSLVSGLNQPQHF

clone size: .
J gene: TRBJ1-2
D gene: TRBD1
V gene: TRBV28
CDR3 DNA: TGTGCCAGCAGGGGGACAGGGAAGGGGGATGGCTACACCTTC
CDR3 protein: CASRGTGKGDGYTF

clone size: .
J gene: TRBJ2-1
D gene: TRBD2
V gene: TRBV5-4
CDR3 DNA: TGTGCCAGCAGCTTTGGTATTAGCGGGGGGGCGAGTGAGCAGTTCTTC
CDR3 protein: CASSFGISGGASEQFF

clone size: .
J gene: TRBJ1-2
D gene: .
V gene: TRBV11-2
CDR3 DNA: TGTGCCAGCAGCACACGACAGAGTTTTTATGGCTACACCTTC
CDR3 protein: CASSTRQSFYGYTF

clone size: few
J gene: TRBJ1-1
D gene: .
V gene: TRBV5-6
CDR3 DNA: TGTGCCAGCAGCGCTGAACCAGGGCACACTGAAGCTTTCTTT
CDR3 protein: CASSAEPGHTEAFF

clone size: .
J gene: TRBJ2-1
D gene: TRBD2
V gene: TRBV9
CDR3 DNA: TGTGCCAGCAGCGCCGGAGGACTAGCGGGGTACAATGAGCAGTTCTTC
CDR3 protein: CASSAGGLAGYNEQFF

clone size: .
J gene: TRBJ1-1
D gene: TRBD1
V gene: TRBV2
CDR3 DNA: TGTGCCAGCGGAGGGACAGCCGGTTGGCCTGAAGCTTTCTTT
CDR3 protein: CASGGTAGWPEAFF

clone size: .
J gene: TRBJ2-2
D gene: TRBD2
V gene: TRBV4-1
CDR3 DNA: TGCGCCAGCAGCCAAGATCGGGGTAGCGGGGGGATCACCGGGGAGCTGTTTTTT
CDR3 protein: CASSQDRGSGGITGELFF

clone size: .
J gene: TRBJ2-7
D gene: .
V gene: TRBV19
CDR3 DNA: TGTGCCAGTCAGGAGGGGACAGTATCCCACGAGCAGTACTTC
CDR3 protein: CASQEGTVSHEQYF

clone size: .
J gene: TRBJ2-3
D gene: TRBD2
V gene: TRBV23-1
CDR3 DNA: TGCGCCAGCAGTCATACTAGCGGGAACACAGATACGCAGTATTTT
CDR3 protein: CASSHTSGNTDTQYF

clone size: few
J gene: TRBJ1-4
D gene: .
V gene: TRBV9
CDR3 DNA: TGTGCCAGCAGCGCCACAGAGGGGGATGGAGATGAAAAACTGTTTTTT
CDR3 protein: CASSATEGDGDEKLFF

clone size: once
J gene: TRBJ1-1
D gene: .
V gene: TRBV7-2
CDR3 DNA: TGTGCCAGCAGCTTAGCAGGATTGAACACTGAAGCTTTCTTT
CDR3 protein: CASSLAGLNTEAFF

clone size: once
J gene: TRBJ2-1
D gene: .
V gene: TRBV19
CDR3 DNA: TGTGCCAGTAGTACACGTGGTAGATATGAGCAGTTCTTC
CDR3 protein: CASSTRGRYEQFF

clone size: .
J gene: TRBJ2-7
D gene: .
V gene: TRBV7-2
CDR3 DNA: TGTGCCAGCAGCTTAGCCGGCGTAAGCTCCTACGAGCAGTACTTC
CDR3 protein: CASSLAGVSSYEQYF

clone size: .
J gene: TRBJ1-6
D gene: .
V gene: TRBV5-4
CDR3 DNA: TGTGCCAGCAGCTCCAGTGTAGGGGGGAATTCACCCCTCCACTTT
CDR3 protein: CASSSSVGGNSPLHF

clone size: .
J gene: TRBJ2-7
D gene: .
V gene: TRBV7-6
CDR3 DNA: TGTGCCAGCAGCCCCTACGGGCAGGGCGACTACGAGCAGTACTTC
CDR3 protein: CASSPYGQGDYEQYF

clone size: .
J gene: TRBJ2-7
D gene: .
V gene: TRBV18
CDR3 DNA: TGTGCCAGCTCACCAGGGGACTCCGAGCAGTACTTC
CDR3 protein: CASSPGDSEQYF

clone size: .
J gene: TRBJ2-7
D gene: .
V gene: TRBV4-1
CDR3 DNA: TGCGCCAGCAGCCAAGTCGGTCAGGGGCGCTCGTCCGAGCAGTACTTC
CDR3 protein: CASSQVGQGRSSEQYF

clone size: .
J gene: TRBJ2-4
D gene: .
V gene: TRBV5-6
CDR3 DNA: TGTGCCAGCAGCTTGTATCGGCTGTCGGACATTCAGTACTTC
CDR3 protein: CASSLYRLSDIQYF

clone size: .
J gene: TRBJ2-5
D gene: .
V gene: TRBV29-1
CDR3 DNA: TGCAGCGTTGACACGGAGACCCAGTACTTC
CDR3 protein: CSVDTETQYF

clone size: .
J gene: TRBJ1-1
D gene: TRBD1
V gene: TRBV3-1/TRBV3-2
CDR3 DNA: TGTGCCAGCAGCCCAAGTTGGGGACAGGCGTCGGCTTTCTTT
CDR3 protein: CASSPSWGQASAFF

clone size: .
J gene: TRBJ2-1
D gene: TRBD2
V gene: TRBV5-4
CDR3 DNA: TGTGCCAGCAGCTTGGAAGCGGGAGTGTCTGAGCAGTTCTTC
CDR3 protein: CASSLEAGVSEQFF

clone size: .
J gene: TRBJ2-1
D gene: .
V gene: TRBV30
CDR3 DNA: TGTGCCTGGAGTTTTCAGGATTACAATGAGCAGTTCTTC
CDR3 protein: CAWSFQDYNEQFF

clone size: .
J gene: TRBJ2-1
D gene: TRBD2
V gene: TRBV15
CDR3 DNA: TGTGCCACCAGCAGAGGGGGGCTAGCGGGGGTCAATGAGCAGTTCTTC
CDR3 protein: CATSRGGLAGVNEQFF

clone size: .
J gene: TRBJ2-1
D gene: .
V gene: TRBV9
CDR3 DNA: TGTGCCAGCAGCGTAGGTGCAGATGGGGGGCGTGAGCAGTTCTTC
CDR3 protein: CASSVGADGGREQFF

clone size: .
J gene: TRBJ2-3
D gene: TRBD2
V gene: TRBV7-8
CDR3 DNA: TGTGCCAGCAGCCCCAGCGGGGTGGTCACAGATACGCAGTATTTT
CDR3 protein: CASSPSGVVTDTQYF

clone size: .
J gene: TRBJ1-1
D gene: TRBD1
V gene: TRBV28
CDR3 DNA: TGTGCCAGCAGCTCACTCGGGACAGGGGTTGGAACTGAAGCTTTCTTT
CDR3 protein: CASSSLGTGVGTEAFF

clone size: .
J gene: TRBJ1-1
D gene: TRBD1
V gene: TRBV4-3
CDR3 DNA: TGCGCCAGCAGCCAATTGGCCGGGACAGGGGGCGAACCTTTCTTT
CDR3 protein: CASSQLAGTGGEPFF